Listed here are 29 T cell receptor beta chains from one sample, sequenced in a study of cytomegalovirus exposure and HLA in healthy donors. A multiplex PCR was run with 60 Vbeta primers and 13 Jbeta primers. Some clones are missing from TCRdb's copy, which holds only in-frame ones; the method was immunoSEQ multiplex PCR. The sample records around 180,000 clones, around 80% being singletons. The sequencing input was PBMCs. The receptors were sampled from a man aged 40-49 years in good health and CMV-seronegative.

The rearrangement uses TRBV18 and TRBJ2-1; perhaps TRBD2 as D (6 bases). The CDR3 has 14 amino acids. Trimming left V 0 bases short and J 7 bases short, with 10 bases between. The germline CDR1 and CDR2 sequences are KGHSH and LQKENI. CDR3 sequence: CASSPPIAGNEQFF. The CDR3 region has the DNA TGTGCCAGCTCACCACCGATTGCGGGGAATGAGCAGTTCTTC.

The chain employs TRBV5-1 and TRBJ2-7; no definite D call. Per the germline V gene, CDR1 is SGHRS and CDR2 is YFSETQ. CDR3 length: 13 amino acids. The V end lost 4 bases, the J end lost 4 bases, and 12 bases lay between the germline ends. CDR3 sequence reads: CASSPLTPYEQYF. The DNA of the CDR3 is TGCGCCAGCAGCCCACTAACCCCTTACGAGCAGTACTTC.

CDR3 nucleotides: TGTGCCATCAGGGGACAGGGGGAAGGTATCACTGAAGCTTTCTTT. The encoded protein is CAIRGQGEGITEAFF. This chain uses TRBV10-3 with TRBJ1-1; 11 nucleotides align to TRBD1. In germline, CDR1 is ENHRY, CDR2 SYGVKD. The V and J ends lost 6 bases and 4 bases, in that order; junction bases with no gene match: 7. This CDR3 contains 15 residues.

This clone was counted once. The CDR3 nucleotides are TGTGCCAGCAGCGGACCTAGGGGAACTAACTATGGCTACACCTTC. It codes for CASSGPRGTNYGYTF. The chain uses TRBV28 and TRBJ1-2, with D tentatively TRBD1 (5 bases). V gave up 6 bases and J gave up 0 bases, with 14 bases separating them. The CDR3 runs to 15 residues. Germline CDR1 is MDHEN and CDR2 is SYDVKM.

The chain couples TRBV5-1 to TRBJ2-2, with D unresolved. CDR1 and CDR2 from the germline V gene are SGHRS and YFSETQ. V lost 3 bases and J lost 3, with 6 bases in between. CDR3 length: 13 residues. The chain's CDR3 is CASSSHDTGELFF. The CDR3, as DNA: TGCGCCAGCAGCTCACACGACACCGGGGAGCTGTTTTTT.

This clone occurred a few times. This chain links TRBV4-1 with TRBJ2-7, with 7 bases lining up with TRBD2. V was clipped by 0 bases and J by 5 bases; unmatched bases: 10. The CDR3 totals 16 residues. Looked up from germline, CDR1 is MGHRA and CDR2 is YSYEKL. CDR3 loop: CASSQDARGITDEQYF. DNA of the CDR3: TGCGCCAGCAGCCAAGACGCGCGGGGGATCACTGACGAGCAGTACTTC.

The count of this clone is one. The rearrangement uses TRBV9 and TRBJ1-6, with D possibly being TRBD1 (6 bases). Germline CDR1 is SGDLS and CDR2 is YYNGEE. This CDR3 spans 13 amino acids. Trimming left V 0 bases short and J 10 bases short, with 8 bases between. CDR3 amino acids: CASSVGGLSPLHF. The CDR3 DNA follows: TGTGCCAGCAGCGTAGGGGGGCTATCACCCCTCCACTTT.

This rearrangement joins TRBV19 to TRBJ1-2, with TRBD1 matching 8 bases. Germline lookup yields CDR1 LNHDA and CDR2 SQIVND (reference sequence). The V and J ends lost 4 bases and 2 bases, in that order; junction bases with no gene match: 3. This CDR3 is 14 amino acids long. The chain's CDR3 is CASSTDRGNYGYTF. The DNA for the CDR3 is TGTGCCAGTAGTACTGACAGGGGCAACTATGGCTACACCTTC.

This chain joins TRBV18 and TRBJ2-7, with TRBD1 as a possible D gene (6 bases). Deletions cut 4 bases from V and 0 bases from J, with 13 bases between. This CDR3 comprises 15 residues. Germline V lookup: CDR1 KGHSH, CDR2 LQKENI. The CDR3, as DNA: TGTGCCAGCTCACAGACAGGCTATAGCTCCTACGAGCAGTACTTC. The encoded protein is CASSQTGYSSYEQYF. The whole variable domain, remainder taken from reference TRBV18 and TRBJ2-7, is NAGVMQNPRHLVRRRGQEARLRCSPMKGHSHVYWYRQLPEEGLKFMVYLQKENIIDESGMPKERFSAEFPKEGPSILRIQQVVRGDSAAYFCASSQTGYSSYEQYFGPGTRLTVT.

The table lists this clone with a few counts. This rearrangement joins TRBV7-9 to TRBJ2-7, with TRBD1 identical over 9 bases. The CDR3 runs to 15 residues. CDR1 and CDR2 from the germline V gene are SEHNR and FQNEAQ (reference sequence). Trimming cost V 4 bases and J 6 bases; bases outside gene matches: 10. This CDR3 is CASSSPGQGVTEQYF. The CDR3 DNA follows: TGTGCCAGCAGCTCACCGGGACAGGGTGTTACCGAGCAGTACTTC. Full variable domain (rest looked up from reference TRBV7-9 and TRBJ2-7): DTGVSQNPRHKITKRGQNVTFRCDPISEHNRLYWYRQTLGQGPEFLTYFQNEAQLEKSRLLSDRFSAERPKGSFSTLEIQRTEQGDSAMYLCASSSPGQGVTEQYFGPGTRLTVT.

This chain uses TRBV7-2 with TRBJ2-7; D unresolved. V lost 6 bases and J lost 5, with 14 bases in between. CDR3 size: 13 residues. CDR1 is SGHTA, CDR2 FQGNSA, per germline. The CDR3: CASSERSPNEQYF. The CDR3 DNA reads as TGTGCCAGCAGTGAACGGAGCCCTAACGAGCAGTACTTC.

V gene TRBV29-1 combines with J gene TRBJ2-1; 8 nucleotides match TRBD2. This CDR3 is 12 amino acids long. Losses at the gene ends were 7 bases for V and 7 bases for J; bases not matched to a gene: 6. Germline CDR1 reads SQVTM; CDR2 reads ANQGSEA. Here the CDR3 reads CSGGRGGNEQFF. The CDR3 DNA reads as TGCAGCGGCGGACGGGGGGGTAATGAGCAGTTCTTC.

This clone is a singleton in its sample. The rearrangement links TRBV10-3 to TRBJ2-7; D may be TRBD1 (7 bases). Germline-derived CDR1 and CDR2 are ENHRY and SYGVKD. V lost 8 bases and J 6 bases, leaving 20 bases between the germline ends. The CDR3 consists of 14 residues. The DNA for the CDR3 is TGTGCCATCCAAACGGCAGGGCAGGGGGGCGAGCAGTACTTC. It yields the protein CAIQTAGQGGEQYF.

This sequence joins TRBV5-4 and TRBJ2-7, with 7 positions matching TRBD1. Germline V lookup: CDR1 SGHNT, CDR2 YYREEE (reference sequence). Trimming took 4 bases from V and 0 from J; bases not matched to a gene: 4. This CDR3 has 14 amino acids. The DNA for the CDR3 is TGTGCCAGCAGCGAGGACAGGAGCTCCTACGAGCAGTACTTC. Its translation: CASSEDRSSYEQYF.

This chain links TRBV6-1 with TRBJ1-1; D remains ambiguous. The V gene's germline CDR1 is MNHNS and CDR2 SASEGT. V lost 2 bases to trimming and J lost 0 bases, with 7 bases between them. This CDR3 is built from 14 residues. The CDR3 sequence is CASSEPAMNTEAFF. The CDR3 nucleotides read TGTGCCAGCAGTGAACCCGCTATGAACACTGAAGCTTTCTTT.

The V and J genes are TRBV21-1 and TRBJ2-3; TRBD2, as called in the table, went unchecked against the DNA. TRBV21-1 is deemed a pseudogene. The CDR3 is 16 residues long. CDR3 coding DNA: TGTGCCAGCACCCCCCGTGGGGAGGATTATACAGATACGCAGTATTTT. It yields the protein CASTPRGEDYTDTQYF.

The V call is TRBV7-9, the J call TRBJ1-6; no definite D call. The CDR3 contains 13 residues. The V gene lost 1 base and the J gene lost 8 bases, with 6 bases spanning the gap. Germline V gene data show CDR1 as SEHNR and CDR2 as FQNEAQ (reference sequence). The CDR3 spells CASSLGQDSPLHF. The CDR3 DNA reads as TGTGCCAGCAGCTTAGGGCAAGATTCACCCCTCCACTTT.

Written as DNA, the CDR3 is TGTGCCAGCAGCCCATCTGAGTCTAACTATGGCTACACCTTC. This translates into CASSPSESNYGYTF. The J gene is TRBJ1-2, the V gene TRBV11-2; unclear D gene. Germline V CDR1 and CDR2: SGHAT, FQNNGV. Trimming took off 5 bases at V and 0 bases at J, with 10 bases between the two ends. This CDR3 has 14 residues.

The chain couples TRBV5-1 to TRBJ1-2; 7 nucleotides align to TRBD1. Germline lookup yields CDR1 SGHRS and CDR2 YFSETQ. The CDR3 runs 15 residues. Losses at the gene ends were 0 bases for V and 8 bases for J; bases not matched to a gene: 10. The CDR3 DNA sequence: TGCGCCAGCAGCTTGGAGGGGGACAGCGCTGGAGGCTACACCTTC. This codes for CASSLEGDSAGGYTF.

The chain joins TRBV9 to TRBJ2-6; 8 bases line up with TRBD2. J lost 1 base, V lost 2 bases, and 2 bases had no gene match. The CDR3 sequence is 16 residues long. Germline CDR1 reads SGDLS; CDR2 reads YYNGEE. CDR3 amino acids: CASSVTGGSGANVLTF. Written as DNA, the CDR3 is TGTGCCAGCAGCGTGACGGGGGGGTCTGGGGCCAACGTCCTGACTTTC. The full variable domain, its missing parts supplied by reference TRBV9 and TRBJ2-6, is DSGVTQTPKHLITATGQRVTLRCSPRSGDLSVYWYQQSLDQGLQFLIQYYNGEERAKGNILERFSAQQFPDLHSELNLSSLELGDSALYFCASSVTGGSGANVLTFGAGSRLTVL.

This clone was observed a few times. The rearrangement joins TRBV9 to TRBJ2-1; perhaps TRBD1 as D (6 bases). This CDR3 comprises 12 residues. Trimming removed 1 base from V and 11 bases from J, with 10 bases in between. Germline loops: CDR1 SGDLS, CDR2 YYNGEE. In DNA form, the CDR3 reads TGTGCCAGCAGCGTAAATCAGGGGAAGCAGTTCTTC. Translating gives CASSVNQGKQFF.

The CDR3 coding sequence is TGTGCCAGCAGTCCCCGGGACTTGAACCAAGAGACCCAGTACTTC. Its translation: CASSPRDLNQETQYF. V gene TRBV6-6 combines with J gene TRBJ2-5; weak D call: TRBD2 (6 bases). V lost 5 bases to trimming and J lost 0 bases, with 13 bases between them. This CDR3 contains 15 residues. Germline V gene sequence: CDR1 MNHNY, CDR2 SVGAGI (reference sequence).

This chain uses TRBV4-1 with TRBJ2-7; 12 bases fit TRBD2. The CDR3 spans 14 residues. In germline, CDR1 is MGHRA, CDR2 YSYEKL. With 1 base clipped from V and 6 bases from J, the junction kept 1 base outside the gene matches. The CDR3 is CASSQGLAGAEQYF. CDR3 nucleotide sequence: TGCGCCAGCAGCCAAGGACTAGCGGGAGCCGAGCAGTACTTC.

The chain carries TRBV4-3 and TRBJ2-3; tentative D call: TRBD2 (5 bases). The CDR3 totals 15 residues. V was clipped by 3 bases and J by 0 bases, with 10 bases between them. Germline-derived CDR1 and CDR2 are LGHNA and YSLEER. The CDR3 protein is CASSQGVLSTDTQYF. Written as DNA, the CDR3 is TGCGCCAGCAGCCAGGGAGTCCTTAGCACAGATACGCAGTATTTT.

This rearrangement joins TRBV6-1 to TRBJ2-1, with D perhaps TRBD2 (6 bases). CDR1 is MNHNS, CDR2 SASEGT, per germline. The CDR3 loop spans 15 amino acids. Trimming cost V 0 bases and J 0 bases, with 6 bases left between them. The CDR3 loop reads CASSEASGSYNEQFF. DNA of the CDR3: TGTGCCAGCAGTGAAGCTAGCGGCTCCTACAATGAGCAGTTCTTC.

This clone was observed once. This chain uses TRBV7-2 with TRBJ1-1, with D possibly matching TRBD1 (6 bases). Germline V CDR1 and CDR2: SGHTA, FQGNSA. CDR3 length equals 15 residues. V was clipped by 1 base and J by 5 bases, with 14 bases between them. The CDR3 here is CASSLVWDTRTEAFF. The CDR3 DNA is TGTGCCAGCAGCTTAGTGTGGGACACCCGAACTGAAGCTTTCTTT.

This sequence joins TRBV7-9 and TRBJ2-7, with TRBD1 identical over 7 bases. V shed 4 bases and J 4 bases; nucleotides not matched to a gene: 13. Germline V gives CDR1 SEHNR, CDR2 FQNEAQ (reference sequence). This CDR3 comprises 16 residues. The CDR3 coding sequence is TGTGCCAGCAGCTCGCTCCTCTCACAGGGGAGATACGAGCAGTACTTC. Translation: CASSSLLSQGRYEQYF.

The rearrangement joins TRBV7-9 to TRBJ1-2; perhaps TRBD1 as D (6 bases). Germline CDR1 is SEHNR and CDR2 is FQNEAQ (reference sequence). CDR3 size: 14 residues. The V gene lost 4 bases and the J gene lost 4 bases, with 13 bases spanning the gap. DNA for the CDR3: TGTGCCAGCAGCTCATCCGGGACATTCTATGGCTACACCTTC. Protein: CASSSSGTFYGYTF.

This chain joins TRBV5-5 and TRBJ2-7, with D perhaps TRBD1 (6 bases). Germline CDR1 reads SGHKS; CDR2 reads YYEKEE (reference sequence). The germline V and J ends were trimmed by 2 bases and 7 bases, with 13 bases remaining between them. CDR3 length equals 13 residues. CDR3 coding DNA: TGTGCCAGCAGCTTCAGGGGCCCGGGGGAGCAGTACTTC. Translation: CASSFRGPGEQYF.